This T cell receptor (beta chain) was captured in a study of type 1 regulatory T cells. Study-wide context: T-allo10 is an in vitro-generated, Tr1-enriched CD4 T cell product specific for alloantigen. The study's findings and limits: Tr1 cells had a more restricted TCR repertoire than non-Tr1 cells.

Trimming removed 2 bases at V and 5 bases at J, with 17 bases between. The CDR3 totals 15 residues. Germline CDR1 reads SGHRS; CDR2 reads YFSETQ. This clonotype was counted many times. The antigen is unknown. TCRdb used MiXCR to reprocess the reads, holding one entry per CDR3 protein. The sample gives fewer than 80,000 distinct CDR3 sequences, less than 25% of which show up once; around 8.1% is in the top ten. V is TRBV5-1 and J is TRBJ2-7, with D possibly TRBD2 on 7 matching bases. The specimen sequenced was cultured type 1 regulatory T (Tr1) cells, either the whole culture or a sorted fraction (not recorded which). The clonotype originates from a human donor in good health. In DNA, the CDR3 is TGCGCCAGCAGCTTAGGGGGGGACCCCACCCACGAGCAGTACTTC. This translates into CASSLGGDPTHEQYF. Combining the CDR3 with reference TRBV5-1 and TRBJ2-7 gives the whole variable domain KAGVTQTPRYLIKTRGQQVTLSCSPISGHRSVSWYQQTPGQGLQFLFEYFSETQRNKGNFPGRFSGRQFSNSRSEMNVSTLELGDSALYLCASSLGGDPTHEQYFGPGTRLTVT.